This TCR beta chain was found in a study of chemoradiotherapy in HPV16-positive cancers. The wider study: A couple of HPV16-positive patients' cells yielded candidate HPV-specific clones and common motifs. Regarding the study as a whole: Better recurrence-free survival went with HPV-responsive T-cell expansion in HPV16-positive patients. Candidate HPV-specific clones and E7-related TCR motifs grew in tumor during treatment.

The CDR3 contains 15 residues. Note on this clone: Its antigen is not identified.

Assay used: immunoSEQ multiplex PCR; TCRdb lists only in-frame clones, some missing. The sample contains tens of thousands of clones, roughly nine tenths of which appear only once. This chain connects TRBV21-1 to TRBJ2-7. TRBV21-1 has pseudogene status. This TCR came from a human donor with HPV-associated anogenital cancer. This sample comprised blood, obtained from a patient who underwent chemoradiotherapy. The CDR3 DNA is TGTGCCAGCAGCAAAGTTGGGGGTTGCTCCTACGAGCAGTACTTC. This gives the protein CASSKVGGCSYEQYF.